This TCR beta chain was sequenced in a study of cytomegalovirus exposure and HLA in healthy donors. Vbeta (60) and Jbeta (13) primers were used in the PCR. The protocol was immunoSEQ multiplex PCR, while the TCRdb copy is restricted to in-frame clones and leaves out a portion. The sample carries approximately 90,000 clones, approximately 76% recorded once. The CDR3 consists of 14 residues. Germline assignment: CDR1 SGHRS and CDR2 YFSETQ. Trimming took 2 bases from V and 5 from J, leaving 13 bases between them. To note about this clone: The sample has other DNA sequences that encode this CDR3 too.

What was sequenced was PBMCs. This clonotype was sampled from a male donor in good health and CMV-seronegative. The chain couples TRBV5-1 to TRBJ2-5; no reliable D call. The CDR3 region has the DNA TGCGCCAGCAGCTTAGAGTCAGGTCGCGAGACCCAGTACTTC. This sequence encodes CASSLESGRETQYF.